This T cell receptor beta chain was sequenced in a study of T cell responses to AZD1222 COVID-19 vaccine. CDR1 MNHEY and CDR2 SMNVEV come from the germline V gene (reference sequence). This CDR3 is built from 15 residues. V was clipped by 2 bases and J by 0 bases, with 10 bases between them. Repertoires were generated with immunoSEQ multiplex PCR, while TCRdb's copy carries only in-frame clones and drops some. The sample carries 96,000 or so clones, about nine tenths recorded once. V is TRBV27 and J is TRBJ1-1; no firm D call. The sequence was obtained from an adult in good health. Source: peripheral blood, taken on day 0 of AZD1222 vaccination. The CDR3 sequence is CASSLNGEMNTEAFF. For the CDR3, the DNA is TGTGCCAGCAGTTTAAATGGGGAAATGAACACTGAAGCTTTCTTT.